This T cell receptor beta chain was identified during a study of human T cells and chemical hapten exposure. Study at large: Patients received weekly diphenylcyclopropenone doses to the scalp throughout the roughly 24-week study. The patient population, which was mostly female, had alopecia areata, totalis or universalis. Study observations and caveats: Donors' alopecia may make their immune response differ from healthy people's.

This clonotype was recorded many times. Its target is not known. As the library was built, unique molecular identifiers were attached to individual cDNA molecules. TCRdb used MiXCR to reprocess the RACE reads, holding one entry per CDR3 protein. This table holds roughly 38,000 distinct CDR3 sequences, less than 9% found once. The CDR3 totals 17 residues. Germline trimming cut 4 bases from V and 1 base from J; bases unmatched to any gene: 7. CDR1 is KGHDR and CDR2 is SFDVKD in the germline V gene. Described time point: pre-sensitization, week 0. Documented treatment: therapeutic diphenylcyclopropenone sensitization with weekly scalp DPC.

The source of this sequence is a woman between 50 and 59 years old with alopecia areata. Some clones in this sample may be carry-over from other donors' samples. J is TRBJ1-5 and V is TRBV24-1, with 9 nucleotides matching TRBD1. This specimen was whole blood, taken in connection with sensitization to the hapten diphenylcyclopropenone (DPC). The chain's CDR3 is CATSDRTGDRSNQPQHF. The CDR3 nucleotides are TGTGCCACCAGTGACCGGACAGGGGATAGGAGCAATCAGCCCCAGCATTTT.